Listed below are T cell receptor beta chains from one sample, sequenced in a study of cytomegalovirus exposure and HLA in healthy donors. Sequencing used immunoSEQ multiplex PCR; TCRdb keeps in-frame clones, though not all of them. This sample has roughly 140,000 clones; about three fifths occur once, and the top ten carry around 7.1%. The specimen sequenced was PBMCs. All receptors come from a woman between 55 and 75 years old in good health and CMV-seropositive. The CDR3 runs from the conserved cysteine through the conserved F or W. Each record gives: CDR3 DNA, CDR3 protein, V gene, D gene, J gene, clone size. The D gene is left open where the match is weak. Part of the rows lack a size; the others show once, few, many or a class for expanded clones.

CDR3 DNA: TGCGCCAGCAGCCCCAATTCGGATGAGCAGTTCTTC
CDR3 protein: CASSPNSDEQFF
V gene: TRBV5-1
D gene: -
J gene: TRBJ2-1
clone size: -

CDR3 DNA: TGCGCCAGCAGCTTGGAGGCTAGTTGGTACGAGCAGTACTTC
CDR3 protein: CASSLEASWYEQYF
V gene: TRBV5-1
D gene: -
J gene: TRBJ2-7
clone size: few

CDR3 DNA: TGCGCCAGCAGCCCGGAGCCTAGCGGGAGCACAGATACGCAGTATTTT
CDR3 protein: CASSPEPSGSTDTQYF
V gene: TRBV5-1
D gene: TRBD2
J gene: TRBJ2-3
clone size: -

CDR3 DNA: TGTGCCAGCAGCTTAGCCCTAGCGGGAAAAGAGACCCAGTACTTC
CDR3 protein: CASSLALAGKETQYF
V gene: TRBV7-9
D gene: TRBD2
J gene: TRBJ2-5
clone size: -

CDR3 DNA: TGTGCCAGCAGTTACAAAGGAAACAGCCCTAACTATGGCTACACCTTC
CDR3 protein: CASSYKGNSPNYGYTF
V gene: TRBV6-5
D gene: -
J gene: TRBJ1-2
clone size: -

CDR3 DNA: TGTGCCAGCAGACCCTGGGGCCTGAGGCTAGCGGGATTAGACACCGGGGAGCTGTTTTTT
CDR3 protein: CASRPWGLRLAGLDTGELFF
V gene: TRBV28
D gene: TRBD2
J gene: TRBJ2-2
clone size: -

CDR3 DNA: TGCGCCAGCAGTGACCCCGGGACTAGCGGACACAATGAGCAGTTCTTC
CDR3 protein: CASSDPGTSGHNEQFF
V gene: TRBV10-2
D gene: TRBD2
J gene: TRBJ2-1
clone size: -

CDR3 DNA: TGCGCCAGCAGCTTGGGAGAACTCAATGGAGGAAAACTGTTTTTT
CDR3 protein: CASSLGELNGGKLFF
V gene: TRBV5-1
D gene: -
J gene: TRBJ1-4
clone size: -

CDR3 DNA: TGTGCCAGCAGGGGGGAGGGGAACCACGAGCAGTACTTC
CDR3 protein: CASRGEGNHEQYF
V gene: TRBV7-2
D gene: TRBD2
J gene: TRBJ2-7
clone size: few

CDR3 DNA: TGTGCCAGCAGCGACAGGGACAGGTCCTACGAGCAGTACTTC
CDR3 protein: CASSDRDRSYEQYF
V gene: TRBV28
D gene: TRBD1
J gene: TRBJ2-7
clone size: once

CDR3 DNA: TGTGCCAGCAGCCCGATACCTCGACTAGTTGAAGGCGGGGAGCTGTTTTTT
CDR3 protein: CASSPIPRLVEGGELFF
V gene: TRBV7-3
D gene: -
J gene: TRBJ2-2
clone size: -

CDR3 DNA: TGTGCCAGCAGTTTTGGCCTAGGAAATGGCTACACCTTC
CDR3 protein: CASSFGLGNGYTF
V gene: TRBV5-8
D gene: -
J gene: TRBJ1-2
clone size: -

CDR3 DNA: TGTGCCAGCAGCTTAGCGGGAAGGGGGCAGCAAGAGACCCAGTACTTC
CDR3 protein: CASSLAGRGQQETQYF
V gene: TRBV7-2
D gene: TRBD1
J gene: TRBJ2-5
clone size: -

CDR3 DNA: TGTGCCGCAGGGGTTTCCACAGATACGCAGTATTTT
CDR3 protein: CAAGVSTDTQYF
V gene: TRBV28
D gene: -
J gene: TRBJ2-3
clone size: few

CDR3 DNA: TGCGCCAGCAGCCAAGAACGCTCCCTTAGAGAGTCACCCCTCCACTTT
CDR3 protein: CASSQERSLRESPLHF
V gene: TRBV4-3
D gene: -
J gene: TRBJ1-6
clone size: -

CDR3 DNA: TGTGCCAGCAGTGGGTTAGCGGGAGTTGCTACCGGGGAGCTGTTTTTT
CDR3 protein: CASSGLAGVATGELFF
V gene: TRBV6-1
D gene: TRBD2
J gene: TRBJ2-2
clone size: few

CDR3 DNA: TGTGCCAGCAGCTCGACGGGACTAGCGGGAGTGGGTGAGCAGTTCTTC
CDR3 protein: CASSSTGLAGVGEQFF
V gene: TRBV7-2
D gene: TRBD2
J gene: TRBJ2-1
clone size: -

CDR3 DNA: TGTGCCAGCAGCAACCCCTGGGGAGGTAACACTGAAGCTTTCTTT
CDR3 protein: CASSNPWGGNTEAFF
V gene: TRBV7-2
D gene: -
J gene: TRBJ1-1
clone size: -

CDR3 DNA: TGTGCCAGCAGCTTAATGGGCCAGGGCACAGAGACCCAGTACTTC
CDR3 protein: CASSLMGQGTETQYF
V gene: TRBV7-9
D gene: -
J gene: TRBJ2-5
clone size: few

CDR3 DNA: TGTGCCTGGACCCCACAGGCTAACTATGGCTACACCTTC
CDR3 protein: CAWTPQANYGYTF
V gene: TRBV30
D gene: -
J gene: TRBJ1-2
clone size: few

CDR3 DNA: TGTGCCAGCAGCTTAGAGGTCAGGGGGGATGAAAAACTGTTTTTT
CDR3 protein: CASSLEVRGDEKLFF
V gene: TRBV7-6
D gene: TRBD1
J gene: TRBJ1-4
clone size: -

CDR3 DNA: TGTGCCACCAGCAGAGGGGGACCCGGGACTAGCGGGCCGAGCTCCTACAATGAGCAGTTCTTC
CDR3 protein: CATSRGGPGTSGPSSYNEQFF
V gene: TRBV15
D gene: TRBD2
J gene: TRBJ2-1
clone size: -

CDR3 DNA: TGTGCCAGCAGCTTACTCCCCTTCGGAGGGGTGGAGGGAACCGGGGAGCTGTTTTTT
CDR3 protein: CASSLLPFGGVEGTGELFF
V gene: TRBV7-3
D gene: -
J gene: TRBJ2-2
clone size: -

CDR3 DNA: TGTGCCTTGACTAGCGGGAGCAGATACAATGAGCAGTTCTTC
CDR3 protein: CALTSGSRYNEQFF
V gene: TRBV30
D gene: TRBD2
J gene: TRBJ2-1
clone size: few

CDR3 DNA: TGTGCCTGGAGTGTAGGAGCGGGAGGCGGCAATGAGCAGTTCTTC
CDR3 protein: CAWSVGAGGGNEQFF
V gene: TRBV30
D gene: TRBD2
J gene: TRBJ2-1
clone size: -

CDR3 DNA: TGTGCCAGCAGCTTCCAGGGAAATACTGAAGCTTTCTTT
CDR3 protein: CASSFQGNTEAFF
V gene: TRBV7-9
D gene: -
J gene: TRBJ1-1
clone size: few

CDR3 DNA: TGTGCCAGCAGTTTAAGGCCCCTCTCCACAGATGCGCAGTATTTT
CDR3 protein: CASSLRPLSTDAQYF
V gene: TRBV27
D gene: -
J gene: TRBJ2-3
clone size: -

CDR3 DNA: TGCGCCAGCAGCCAAGATTCAAAGACAGGGCGTTATGAAAAACTGTTTTTT
CDR3 protein: CASSQDSKTGRYEKLFF
V gene: TRBV4-1
D gene: TRBD1
J gene: TRBJ1-4
clone size: -

CDR3 DNA: TGTGCCAGCACCACGACAGGGGGCATTGAAAAACTGTTTTTT
CDR3 protein: CASTTTGGIEKLFF
V gene: TRBV28
D gene: TRBD1
J gene: TRBJ1-4
clone size: -

CDR3 DNA: TGTGCCAGCAGTGAAGGCGCTAGCGGGAGCTACAATGAGCAGTTCTTC
CDR3 protein: CASSEGASGSYNEQFF
V gene: TRBV6-1
D gene: TRBD2
J gene: TRBJ2-1
clone size: -

CDR3 DNA: TGCGCCAGCAGCTCCGAGGGCGGTGGCTACAATGAGCAGTTCTTC
CDR3 protein: CASSSEGGGYNEQFF
V gene: TRBV5-1
D gene: -
J gene: TRBJ2-1
clone size: -

CDR3 DNA: TGTGCCAGCAGCCAGGAAATTACAGGTTTCTCCTACAATGAGCAGTTCTTC
CDR3 protein: CASSQEITGFSYNEQFF
V gene: TRBV4-2
D gene: -
J gene: TRBJ2-1
clone size: -

CDR3 DNA: TGTGCCAGCAGCTTAGTGACAGGGCACTACGAGCAGTACTTC
CDR3 protein: CASSLVTGHYEQYF
V gene: TRBV7-2
D gene: TRBD1
J gene: TRBJ2-7
clone size: -

CDR3 DNA: TGTGCCAGCAGCGTAGTAACGACAGGGGTCACAGATACGCAGTATTTT
CDR3 protein: CASSVVTTGVTDTQYF
V gene: TRBV9
D gene: TRBD1
J gene: TRBJ2-3
clone size: few

CDR3 DNA: TGTGCCAGCAGTTTCAGGGGCGCGGGCTACGAGCAGTACTTC
CDR3 protein: CASSFRGAGYEQYF
V gene: TRBV27
D gene: -
J gene: TRBJ2-7
clone size: -

CDR3 DNA: TGTGCCAGCAGCTCTACAGGGGGCGGTGGAAACACCATATATTTT
CDR3 protein: CASSSTGGGGNTIYF
V gene: TRBV5-4
D gene: TRBD1
J gene: TRBJ1-3
clone size: -

CDR3 DNA: TGTGCTAGTGGGTCTCCAACTAGCGGCTCCTCCTACGAGCAGTACTTC
CDR3 protein: CASGSPTSGSSYEQYF
V gene: TRBV12-5
D gene: TRBD2
J gene: TRBJ2-7
clone size: -

CDR3 DNA: TGTGCCAGCACCCCCGGGACAGGGGATTATCAGCCCCAGCATTTT
CDR3 protein: CASTPGTGDYQPQHF
V gene: TRBV28
D gene: TRBD1
J gene: TRBJ1-5
clone size: few

CDR3 DNA: TGTGCCAGCAGCTTAGTCGGGAAGAGAGAAAAACTGTTTTTT
CDR3 protein: CASSLVGKREKLFF
V gene: TRBV7-9
D gene: -
J gene: TRBJ1-4
clone size: once

CDR3 DNA: TGTGCCAGCAGCTTCCAACAGGGCCAAGAGACCCAGTACTTC
CDR3 protein: CASSFQQGQETQYF
V gene: TRBV5-6
D gene: -
J gene: TRBJ2-5
clone size: once

CDR3 DNA: TGCAGCGTGCCTAGCGGGAGTTCTTACAATGAACAGTTCTTC
CDR3 protein: CSVPSGSSYNEQFF
V gene: TRBV29-1
D gene: TRBD2
J gene: TRBJ2-1
clone size: once

CDR3 DNA: TGCGCCAGCAGCACCGGGACAGGGTATAGCAATGAGCAGTTCTTC
CDR3 protein: CASSTGTGYSNEQFF
V gene: TRBV5-1
D gene: TRBD1
J gene: TRBJ2-1
clone size: -

CDR3 DNA: TGCGCCAGCAGCTTTTGGACAGGGGTATCGGAGACCCAGTACTTC
CDR3 protein: CASSFWTGVSETQYF
V gene: TRBV5-1
D gene: TRBD1
J gene: TRBJ2-5
clone size: -

CDR3 DNA: TGTGCCATCACCCGGGGCTACGAGCAGTACTTC
CDR3 protein: CAITRGYEQYF
V gene: TRBV28
D gene: -
J gene: TRBJ2-7
clone size: few

CDR3 DNA: TGCGCCAGCAGCTGGGCAGGACAGGTCCAAGAGACCCAGTACTTC
CDR3 protein: CASSWAGQVQETQYF
V gene: TRBV5-1
D gene: TRBD1
J gene: TRBJ2-5
clone size: -